Each of the 5 T cell receptor beta chains below was sequenced from the same sample in a study of spatial heterogeneity in lung cancer. TCRdb itself ran the 5' RACE reads through MiXCR, one entry per CDR3 protein. The table has tens of thousands of distinct CDR3 sequences, roughly 8% seen once. Regarding time point: sample taken at primary tumor resection. Extraction of whole RNA from tumor, nontumor lung or frozen PBMC preceded unsorted sequencing. This material consisted of PBMCs, taken at surgery. These receptors were collected from a male donor with early-stage non-small cell lung cancer.

This clonotype has a handful of counts. The chain has TRBV5-4 and TRBJ1-1; 7 bases are shared with TRBD1. V gave up 0 bases and J gave up 1 base; unmatched junction bases: 3. CDR3 length: 15 residues. CDR1 SGHNT and CDR2 YYREEE come from the germline V gene (reference sequence). The DNA of the CDR3 is TGTGCCAGCAGCTTGGCCGGGACAGCGAACACTGAAGCTTTCTTT. This translates into CASSLAGTANTEAFF.

In regard to this clonotype: This may be a read error: a much more frequent sequence differs by one nucleotide. V is TRBV7-3 and J is TRBJ1-3, with 9 bases matching TRBD1. CDR1 and CDR2 (germline): SGHTA, FQGTGA. V dropped 5 bases and J dropped 2; count of bases not matched to a gene: 7. The CDR3 is 16 amino acids. The CDR3, as DNA: TGTGCCAGCAGCATCACAGGGGGCATCCCTGGAAACACCATATATTTT. Translated: CASSITGGIPGNTIYF.

The rearrangement links TRBV20-1 to TRBJ2-5, with D possibly being TRBD2 (7 bases). Germline V gene sequence: CDR1 DFQATT, CDR2 SNEGSKA (reference sequence). The CDR3 extends over 14 amino acids. Trimming removed 2 bases at V and 2 bases at J, with 12 bases between. The CDR3: CSARPAGQQETQYF. The CDR3 DNA sequence: TGCAGTGCTAGACCAGCGGGACAACAAGAGACCCAGTACTTC.

This clonotype has just a few counts. The chain combines TRBV7-2 with TRBJ1-2; D may be TRBD1 (6 bases). Germline V gene data show CDR1 as SGHTA and CDR2 as FQGNSA. The CDR3 covers 15 residues. Trimming pared 4 bases from V and 4 bases from J, leaving 16 bases between. CDR3 nucleotide sequence: TGTGCCAGCAGCTCCGACTGGCAGGGGATCTATGGCTACACCTTC. As protein: CASSSDWQGIYGYTF.

This clonotype was recorded many times. The chain recombines TRBV2 with TRBJ1-4; D uncertain. V lost 2 bases to trimming and J lost 5 bases, with 15 bases between them. Germline-derived CDR1 and CDR2 are SNHLY and FYNNEI. CDR3 length: 16 amino acids. The CDR3 nucleotides are TGTGCCAGCAGTGAACCAGTGGCTACACAAAATGAAAAACTGTTTTTT. Translated: CASSEPVATQNEKLFF.